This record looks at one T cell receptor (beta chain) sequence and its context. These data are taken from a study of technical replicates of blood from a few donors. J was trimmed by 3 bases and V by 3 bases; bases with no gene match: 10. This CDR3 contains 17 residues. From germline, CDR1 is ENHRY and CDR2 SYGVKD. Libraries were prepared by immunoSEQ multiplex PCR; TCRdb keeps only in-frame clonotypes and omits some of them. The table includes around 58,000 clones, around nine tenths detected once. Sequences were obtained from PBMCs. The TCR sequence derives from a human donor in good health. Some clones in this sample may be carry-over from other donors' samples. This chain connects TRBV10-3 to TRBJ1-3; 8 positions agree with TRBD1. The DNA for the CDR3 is TGTGCCATCAGTGATCACGGACAGGGTAGACTTGGAAACACCATATATTTT. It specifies CAISDHGQGRLGNTIYF.